The 3 T cell receptor beta chains reported below all come from one sample, sequenced in a study of T cell responses to AZD1222 COVID-19 vaccine. Assay: immunoSEQ multiplex PCR; the TCRdb copy retains only in-frame clones and omits some. The sample carries more than 120,000 clones, roughly 88% recorded once. The specimen comprised peripheral blood, sampled 28 days after the second AZD1222 dose. Receptors originate from an adult who received the AZD1222 COVID-19 vaccine.

V and J are TRBV10-2 and TRBJ2-7, with 14 positions matching TRBD2. Germline values: CDR1 WSHSY, CDR2 SAAADI. The CDR3 consists of 15 residues. The J segment lost 6 bases and the V segment lost 5 bases, leaving 6 bases of the junction unmatched. The CDR3 sequence: CASSPGLAGGSEQYF. DNA for the CDR3: TGCGCCAGCAGTCCAGGACTAGCGGGAGGCAGCGAGCAGTACTTC.

The chain links TRBV5-4 to TRBJ2-5; D perhaps matches TRBD2 (5 bases). Germline-derived CDR1 and CDR2 are SGHNT and YYREEE (reference sequence). Trimming removed 5 bases from V and 0 bases from J, with 11 bases in between. CDR3 length: 14 residues. CDR3 DNA sequence: TGTGCCAGCAGGGCTATCGGGAACCAAGAGACCCAGTACTTC. This gives the protein CASRAIGNQETQYF.

The chain combines TRBV6-2 or TRBV6-3 with TRBJ2-7; D is possibly TRBD1 (5 bases). The germline V gene has CDR1 MNHEY and CDR2 SVGEGT. Trimming removed 5 bases from V and 2 bases from J, with 16 bases in between. The CDR3 spans 15 residues. The CDR3 loop is CASSPAGFRTYEQYV. The CDR3 DNA follows: TGTGCCAGCAGTCCGGCAGGGTTTAGGACCTACGAGCAGTACGTC.